This T cell receptor beta chain is drawn from a study of T cell changes during pregnancy in multiple sclerosis (dated by TCRdb to the late 2010s). Looking at the study overall: The study looked at changes in the T cell repertoire across pregnancy in women with multiple sclerosis.

The count of this clone is one. Its antigen target is currently unknown. Base qualities are missing; no much larger clone stands one base away. The CDR1 and CDR2 encoded by the germline V gene are SQVTM and ANQGSEA. The CDR3 measures 13 amino acids from cysteine to phenylalanine. CDR3 DNA is the only sequence kept; it has 39 bases, read in frame from the first base. Germline trimming amounts to 7 bases on V and 0 bases on J, with 3 as the count of junction bases outside the gene matches. The method was the immunoSEQ multiplex PCR assay. TCRdb re-hosts the immuneACCESS table, in-frame sequences only. Its copies lack some clones; in the studies checked, an unresolved V gene accounts for under half of them, and the cause for the rest is not known. Here the sample has over 35,000 clones; over 75% occur a single time. The ten biggest clones cover approximately 8.4% of the sample.

The sequencing here drew on CD8+ T cells from peripheral blood mononuclear cells, taken before pregnancy. The rearrangement joined TRBV29-1 to TRBJ2-7; 10 junctional bases match TRBD1. The clonotype was recovered from a female donor with multiple sclerosis, enrolled in a pregnancy study. The sequence in DNA is TGCAGCGCCGGGACAGGGGTCTCCTACGAGCAGTACTTC. Its protein is CSAGTGVSYEQYF.